This TCR beta chain was sequenced during a study of CD8+ T cells in alopecia areata (dated by TCRdb to 2017 to 2018). In terms of the full investigation: The treated patients, all with moderate-to-severe alopecia areata, were enrolled in an open-label pilot trial of oral tofacitinib given at 5 to 10 mg twice daily. TCRbeta CDR3 regions were amplified by immunoSEQ multiplex PCR using 35 Vbeta forward and 13 Jbeta reverse primers. RNA was obtained with the PAXgene miRNA kit for fixed scalp, the miRNeasy kit for PBMCs, and the RNeasy kit for mouse skin. Tofacitinib was administered for 6 to 18 months, and 6 months of follow-up off drug were then conducted to assess delayed response and recurrence. Clonality in the scalp was compared among normal scalp (n=4), patchy alopecia areata scalp (n=8), and alopecia totalis/universalis scalp (n=8). Patients on tofacitinib were biopsied at baseline and after 4 and 24 weeks of treatment, and several of the patients also had a later scalp biopsy. Scalp tissue and sorted CD4+ and CD8+ peripheral blood T cells from patchy and totalis/universalis alopecia areata patients and from healthy controls were covered by human TCRbeta sequencing. The study used high-throughput TCRbeta sequencing to examine T cell clonal expansion in alopecia areata, in both the C3H/HeJ mouse model and human patients.

The paper as a whole reports these results and caveats: Compared with normal scalp, lesional scalp had higher clonality and more expanded CD8+ clones, particularly in alopecia totalis/universalis, a pattern that suggests antigenic drive. Compared with mice, TCR sequences shared between patients were less clear, possibly partly because of HLA diversity across the patient population. Scalp TCR repertoire analysis is complicated because resident alphabeta T cells in normal human skin are also sequenced, whereas mouse skin is dominated by gammadelta T cells.

The germline V gene (reference sequence) specifies SEHNR as CDR1 and FQNEAQ as CDR2. The V and J ends are trimmed by 7 bases and 8 bases, leaving 26 bases between them. The CDR3 runs 16 amino acids, cysteine and phenylalanine included. Only the CDR3 part of the read is kept: 48 bases, read in frame from the first base. This sample's time point label indicates: baseline before oral tofacitinib. Lesional scalp punch biopsies and peripheral blood were obtained from alopecia areata patients. PBMCs were isolated by density centrifugation and stained for CD3, CD4 and CD8, and CD4+ and CD8+ T cells were sorted on a FACSAria. Libraries were constructed by the immunoSEQ multiplex PCR assay. RNA was extracted from all samples and reverse transcribed into cDNA, which served as template for TCR sequencing. First-strand cDNA was synthesized using SuperScript III with a 2:1 mix of oligo-dT and random hexamers. A synthetic immune receptor repertoire was used to assess amplification bias, and residual bias was removed computationally. From the authors' description of their analysis: Raw reads were preprocessed to remove errors, and CDR3 was defined according to IMGT conventions as the region from the conserved cysteine to phenylalanine. To get clonality, Shannon entropy was normalized by log2 of the number of productive unique TCRs and the result was subtracted from 1. Whether scalp clones were CD4 or CD8 was inferred by matching scalp TCRbeta sequences against CD4 and CD8 repertoires sorted from blood. TCRdb provides this immuneACCESS table in a form limited to in-frame rearrangements. Some clones are lacking; in checked studies, under half of them reflect an unresolved V gene, and why the rest are absent is not known. V, J and clone size reflect that table, while D and trimming were determined from the DNA. The sample records some 170,000 clones, just over 65% of which are singletons. The top ten clones comprise about an eighth of the sample.

Turning to this clone: No antigen is known for it. No base qualities exist here, and no much larger clone lies one base off it.

The origin of this receptor is a human donor with alopecia areata. The chain was built from TRBV7-9 and TRBJ1-2; TRBD1 might be the D gene, on 5 matching bases. The sequences come from CD8+ T cells sorted from blood, collected at week 0. The CDR3 sequence is CASTIGTGLSLDGYTF. Here is the DNA: TGTGCCAGCACCATAGGGACCGGCCTCTCCTTAGACGGCTACACCTTC.